These 5 T cell receptor beta chains share one sample of origin, sequenced in a study of OX40 agonist ivuxolimab in advanced cancers. Clones were sequenced by immunoSEQ multiplex PCR, and TCRdb holds only the in-frame ones, with some missing. The profile covers about 36,000 clones, with around three quarters appearing a single time and roughly 18% taken by the ten largest. Sample: CD4+ or CD8+ T cells sorted from blood, taken in a trial of the OX40 agonist ivuxolimab. The receptor set was obtained from an adult with an advanced solid tumor such as melanoma, head and neck, liver or kidney cancer.

J is TRBJ2-7 and V is TRBV7-8; D is possibly TRBD1 (6 bases). Trimming pared 2 bases from V and 3 bases from J, leaving 14 bases between. This CDR3 region has 15 residues. Germline CDR1 reads SGHVS; CDR2 reads FQNEAQ. CDR3 sequence (DNA): TGTGCCAGCAGCTTATCCGGGACAACTCTCTACGAGCAGTACTTC. Encoded protein: CASSLSGTTLYEQYF.

The chain combines TRBV30 with TRBJ1-5; unclear D gene. Germline lookup yields CDR1 GTSNPN and CDR2 SVGIG (reference sequence). Between the trimmed V and J ends, which lost 0 bases and 2 bases, there was a span of 8 bases. The CDR3 is 14 amino acids. The CDR3 DNA sequence: TGTGCCTGGAGTGTACGCGGGGGCAATCAGCCCCAGCATTTT. This sequence encodes CAWSVRGGNQPQHF.

The rearrangement uses TRBV10-3 and TRBJ1-5; no definite D call. V shed 0 bases and J shed 4 bases, with 1 base lying between them. CDR1 is ENHRY, CDR2 SYGVKD, per germline. The CDR3 contains 12 residues. The chain's CDR3 is CAISESNQPQHF. CDR3 in DNA: TGTGCCATCAGTGAGTCGAATCAGCCCCAGCATTTT.

CDR3 nucleotides: TGTGCCAGCAGGACAGGGGGCACTGGGGCCAACGTCCTGACTTTC. Translating it yields CASRTGGTGANVLTF. V and J are TRBV28 and TRBJ2-6, with 10 bases identical to TRBD1. The CDR3 is 15 residues long. Germline V CDR1 and CDR2: MDHEN, SYDVKM. V shed 6 bases, J shed 2 bases, and the junction held 1 base outside the gene matches.

The chain has TRBV28 and TRBJ1-1; D gene uncertain. V was pared by 5 bases and J by 0 bases, with 13 bases between. The germline gives CDR1 MDHEN, CDR2 SYDVKM. The length of the CDR3 is 15 residues. This CDR3 reads CASSPRGFMNTEAFF. Here the CDR3 DNA reads TGTGCCAGCAGTCCACGGGGTTTCATGAACACTGAAGCTTTCTTT. The whole variable domain, remainder taken from reference TRBV28 and TRBJ1-1, is DVKVTQSSRYLVKRTGEKVFLECVQDMDHENMFWYRQDPGLGLRLIYFSYDVKMKEKGDIPEGYSVSREKKERFSLILESASTNQTSMYLCASSPRGFMNTEAFFGQGTRLTVV.